This is a list of T cell receptor beta chains from one sample in a study of human T cells and chemical hapten exposure. TCRdb reanalysed the RACE reads using MiXCR and keeps one entry per CDR3 protein. In the table there are roughly 380,000 distinct CDR3 sequences, about 5.1% of which are singletons. The sequences come from whole blood, collected in connection with sensitization to the hapten diphenylcyclopropenone (DPC). Source of these receptors: a woman between 45 and 65 years old with alopecia areata. Some clones in this sample may be carry-over from other donors' samples. The CDR3 runs from the conserved cysteine through the conserved F or W.

j_call v_call cdr3_aa
TRBJ2-2 TRBV3-1 CASSQEAPAGGPIPGELFF
TRBJ2-3 TRBV7-9 CASSSGLGESTDTQYF
TRBJ2-3 TRBV7-2 CASSQKGDTQYF
TRBJ1-1 TRBV29-1 CSAAGTTYEAFF
TRBJ2-3 TRBV7-9 CASSSPSGNTDTQYF
TRBJ2-7 TRBV6-5 CASRVLPSYEQYF
TRBJ2-3 TRBV9 CASSVVAQDTQYF
TRBJ2-3 TRBV5-1 CASSPAGTTDTQYF
TRBJ2-1 TRBV29-1 CSVEDMGGDFSYNEQFF
TRBJ2-5 TRBV12-3/TRBV12-4 CASRSDRGETQYF
TRBJ2-7 TRBV5-1 CASSRAPGQGLGSYEQYF
TRBJ1-2 TRBV7-9 CASSDTPVYTF
TRBJ2-7 TRBV12-3/TRBV12-4 CASSLSPHEQYF
TRBJ1-5 TRBV6-5 CASSYTGHSNQPQHF
TRBJ1-6 TRBV6-6 CASSWSEGRDLPPLHF
TRBJ1-5 TRBV12-3/TRBV12-4 CASTETTGGFDQPQHF
TRBJ1-2 TRBV25-1 CASSDGIYGYTF